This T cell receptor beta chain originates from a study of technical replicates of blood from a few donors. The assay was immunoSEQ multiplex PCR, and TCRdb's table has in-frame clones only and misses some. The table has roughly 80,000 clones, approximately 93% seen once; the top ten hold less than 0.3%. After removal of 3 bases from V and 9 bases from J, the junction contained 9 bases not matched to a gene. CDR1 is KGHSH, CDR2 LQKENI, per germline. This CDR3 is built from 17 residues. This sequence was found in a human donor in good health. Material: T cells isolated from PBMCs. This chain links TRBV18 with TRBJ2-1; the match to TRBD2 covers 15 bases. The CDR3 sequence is CASSPGTSGRSTAEQFF. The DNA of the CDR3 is TGTGCCAGCTCACCTGGGACTAGCGGGAGGTCCACAGCTGAGCAGTTCTTC.